This T cell receptor beta chain came from a study of graft-versus-host responses after intestinal transplantation. Study overall: Transplant types were multivisceral, liver-intestinal, or isolated intestinal.

V gave up 1 base and J gave up 0 bases, with 9 bases separating them. Germline values: CDR1 LGHNA, CDR2 YSLEER. The CDR3 has 15 residues. As for this clone: Its antigen remains unidentified.

Assay: immunoSEQ multiplex PCR; the TCRdb copy retains only in-frame clones and omits some. The repertoire holds about 50,000 clones, with about nine tenths as singletons. The specimen was unstimulated CD4+ T cells sorted from spleen or lymph node cells, collected before transplant. The chain is built from TRBV4-3 and TRBJ1-1; D gene unclear. This receptor was obtained from a human donor who was the organ donor for an intestinal transplant. The CDR3 sequence: CASSQGGKLNTEAFF. The CDR3 region has the DNA TGCGCCAGCAGCCAAGGCGGGAAACTGAACACTGAAGCTTTCTTT.